These 8 T cell receptor beta chains came from one sample sequenced in a study of cytomegalovirus exposure and HLA in healthy donors. The study ran its PCR with 60 Vbeta and 13 Jbeta primers. Data came from immunoSEQ multiplex PCR; TCRdb stores just in-frame clones and leaves some out. The repertoire holds 160,000 or so clones, approximately 81% seen once, with 7% in the top ten. Sequencing input: PBMCs. These receptors originate from a woman in her twenties or thirties in good health and CMV-seropositive.

The genes are TRBV5-6 and TRBJ1-3, with D uncertain. This CDR3 contains 15 residues. Trimming removed 0 bases at V and 2 bases at J, with 9 bases between. In germline, CDR1 is SGHDT, CDR2 YYEEEE. The CDR3 bases are TGTGCCAGCAGCTTGGGGCCAGGTACTGGAAACACCATATATTTT. It is translated as CASSLGPGTGNTIYF.

The DNA of the CDR3 is TGCGCCAGCAGCCCGACGGTGGGTAGCGATACGCAGTATTTT. This translates into CASSPTVGSDTQYF. The chain employs TRBV5-1 and TRBJ2-3; D not resolved. The CDR3 is 14 residues long. The germline gives CDR1 SGHRS, CDR2 YFSETQ. V was clipped by 4 bases and J by 6 bases, with 15 bases between them.

The count of this clone is one. The gene calls are TRBV30 and TRBJ1-5, with D perhaps TRBD1 (5 bases). The germline V gene has CDR1 GTSNPN and CDR2 SVGIG (reference sequence). This CDR3 is built from 14 residues. V was trimmed by 3 bases and J by 4 bases, leaving 13 bases between them. CDR3 in amino acids: CAWRDGRGNQPQHF. The CDR3 DNA sequence: TGTGCCTGGAGGGATGGACGGGGGAATCAGCCCCAGCATTTT.

The rearrangement joins TRBV5-4 to TRBJ1-2; the match to TRBD1 covers 7 bases. V lost 2 bases to trimming and J lost 0 bases; unmatched junction nucleotides: 4. The germline CDR1 and CDR2 sequences are SGHNT and YYREEE (reference sequence). This CDR3 has 15 amino acids. CDR3 sequence reads: CASSFIDRANYGYTF. In DNA form, the CDR3 reads TGTGCCAGCAGCTTCATCGACAGGGCTAACTATGGCTACACCTTC.

The CDR3 protein is CAWSYSGAGYEQYF. The DNA for the CDR3 is TGTGCCTGGAGTTACTCGGGAGCAGGCTACGAGCAGTACTTC. J is TRBJ2-7 and V is TRBV30; a possible D gene is TRBD2 (6 bases). V shed 2 bases and J shed 3 bases, with 14 bases lying between them. CDR1 and CDR2 (germline): GTSNPN, SVGIG (reference sequence). The CDR3 consists of 14 residues. The whole variable domain, filled in from reference TRBV30 and TRBJ2-7, reads SQTIHQWPATLVQPVGSPLSLECTVEGTSNPNLYWYRQAAGRGLQLLFYSVGIGQISSEVPQNLSASRPQDRQFILSSKKLLLSDSGFYLCAWSYSGAGYEQYFGPGTRLTVT.

This clone has only a few counts. The genes are TRBV5-5 and TRBJ1-2; no reliable D call. Germline V gene data show CDR1 as SGHKS and CDR2 as YYEKEE (reference sequence). CDR3 length equals 13 residues. The ends were cut back, 2 bases at V and 10 bases at J, with 15 bases in the middle. The CDR3 region is CASSLEPSLPYTF. The CDR3 DNA follows: TGTGCCAGCAGCTTAGAGCCATCCCTCCCCTACACCTTC. Together with reference TRBV5-5 and TRBJ1-2, the CDR3 gives the full variable domain: DAGVTQSPTHLIKTRGQQVTLRCSPISGHKSVSWYQQVLGQGPQFIFQYYEKEERGRGNFPDRFSARQFPNYSSELNVNALLLGDSALYLCASSLEPSLPYTFGSGTRLTVV.

This sequence joins TRBV4-1 and TRBJ2-7, with D tentatively TRBD1 (6 bases). The length of the CDR3 is 16 residues. Between the trimmed V and J ends, which lost 0 bases and 6 bases, there was a span of 18 bases. Germline CDR1 MGHRA, CDR2 YSYEKL. DNA for the CDR3: TGCGCCAGCAGCCAAGAAGGACAGAAGAAAGTCCCCGAGCAGTACTTC. Translated: CASSQEGQKKVPEQYF.

This chain links TRBV6-4 with TRBJ2-1; TRBD2 matches at 10 bases. CDR1 is MRHNA and CDR2 is SNTAGT in the germline V gene. V shed 5 bases and J 4 bases; nucleotides not matched to a gene: 8. The CDR3 loop spans 16 amino acids. The chain's CDR3 is CASSRSGGGSYNEQFF. The CDR3 DNA follows: TGTGCCAGCAGTCGGAGCGGGGGGGGGTCATACAATGAGCAGTTCTTC.